Listed here is a single TCR beta chain. TCRdb's table, derived via immunoSEQ multiplex PCR, lists solely in-frame clones and lacks some. Of some 200,000 clones listed, roughly 80% are singletons. These data are taken from a study of blood T cell repertoires in COVID-19. This CDR3 comprises 12 residues. Trimming shortened V by 6 bases and J by 4 bases, and 7 bases separated the two germline ends. The chain recombines TRBV12-3 or TRBV12-4 with TRBJ1-5; D not resolved. This TCR derives from a middle-aged woman with COVID-19, enrolled during active disease. The sequencing input was peripheral blood. CDR3 sequence reads: CASRKANQPQHF. The CDR3 DNA reads TGTGCCAGCAGAAAAGCTAATCAGCCCCAGCATTTT.